This T cell receptor beta chain was documented in a study of blood T cell repertoires in COVID-19. The wider study: COVID-19 samples, acute and convalescent, were from the United States, Italy and Spain. PBMCs, B-cell-depleted T cells, or T cells provided the cDNA or gDNA that made up the material.

Repertoires were generated with immunoSEQ multiplex PCR, while TCRdb's copy carries only in-frame clones and drops some. The top ten hold 2.3% of the sample, which has a few hundred thousand clones, about four fifths seen once. Germline CDR1 is SGHAT and CDR2 is FQNNGV. The CDR3 is 16 amino acids. Trimming cost V 2 bases and J 4 bases, with 15 bases left between them. This sequence joins TRBV11-2 and TRBJ2-1, with D tentatively TRBD1 (6 bases). The sequencing input was peripheral blood. The sequence was obtained from a woman in her fifties or sixties with acute or convalescent COVID-19. CDR3 nucleotide sequence: TGTGCCAGCAGCTTAATGACAGGTAGGATTTACAATGAGCAGTTCTTC. This gives the protein CASSLMTGRIYNEQFF.